This T cell receptor beta chain appears in the sequencing data of a study of tumor-infiltrating lymphocytes in primary liver carcinoma. Trimming cost V 5 bases and J 6 bases, with 17 bases left between them. The CDR3 has 15 amino acids. Germline CDR1 SEHNR, CDR2 FQNEAQ (reference sequence). Worth noting for this clonotype: As the CDR3 is not closed by the conserved phenylalanine or tryptophan, this likely results from a read error.

From roughly 21-30 mg of unsorted bulk tissue, DNA and RNA were co-extracted together. Through surgical resection, the patients' primary liver carcinoma was treated. Patients carried chronic HBV infection without prior treatment. Production of TCR beta cDNA used roughly 0.55 ug total RNA together with a constant-region primer. Three-round nested multiplex PCR performed with slightly modified ARM-PCR produced the TCR beta libraries. TRBV1-TRBV30 forward primers paired with a C-beta reverse primer drove the first two PCR rounds, roughly 10 cycles each. TCRdb re-called the multiplex PCR reads through MiXCR, storing one row per CDR3 protein. This sample has about 92,000 distinct CDR3 sequences, with 68% found just once.

This clonotype originated in a man between 35 and 55 years old with primary liver carcinoma and hepatitis B virus infection. Material for sequencing was tumor-adjacent normal liver tissue. This chain uses TRBV7-9 with TRBJ2-1; a weak D match, TRBD2 (6 bases). The CDR3 DNA follows: TGTGCCAGCAGCCCCCGGGGGACGAGGGGCAATGAGCAGTTCATC. Its protein is CASSPRGTRGNEQFI.